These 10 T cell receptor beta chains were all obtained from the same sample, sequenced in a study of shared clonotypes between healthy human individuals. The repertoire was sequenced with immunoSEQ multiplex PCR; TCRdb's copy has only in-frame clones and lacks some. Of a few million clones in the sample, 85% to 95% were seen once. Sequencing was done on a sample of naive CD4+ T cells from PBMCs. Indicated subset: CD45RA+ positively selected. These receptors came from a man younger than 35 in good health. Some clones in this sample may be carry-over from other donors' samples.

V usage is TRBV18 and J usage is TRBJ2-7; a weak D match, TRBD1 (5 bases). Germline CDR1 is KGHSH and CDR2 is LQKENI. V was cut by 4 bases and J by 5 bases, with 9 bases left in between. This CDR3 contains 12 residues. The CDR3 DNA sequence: TGTGCCAGCTCACAGGGGTTCGACGAGCAGTACTTC. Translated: CASSQGFDEQYF.

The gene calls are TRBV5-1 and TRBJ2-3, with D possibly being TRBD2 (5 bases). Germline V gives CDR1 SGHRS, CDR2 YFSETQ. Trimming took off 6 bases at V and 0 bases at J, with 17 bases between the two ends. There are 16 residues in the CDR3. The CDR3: CASTPRRWSSTDTQYF. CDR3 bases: TGCGCCAGCACCCCTAGGAGGTGGTCTAGCACAGATACGCAGTATTTT.

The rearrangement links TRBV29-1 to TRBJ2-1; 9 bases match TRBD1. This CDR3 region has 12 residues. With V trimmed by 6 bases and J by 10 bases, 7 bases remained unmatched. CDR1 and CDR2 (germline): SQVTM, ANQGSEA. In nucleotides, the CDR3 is TGCAGCGTCAGGGGACAGGGCCAGGAGCAGTTCTTC. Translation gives CSVRGQGQEQFF.

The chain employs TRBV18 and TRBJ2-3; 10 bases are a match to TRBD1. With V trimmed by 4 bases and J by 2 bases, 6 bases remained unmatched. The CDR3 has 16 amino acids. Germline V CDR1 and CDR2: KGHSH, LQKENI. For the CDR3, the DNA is TGTGCCAGCTCACTGGGACAGGGGTCGATCACAGATACGCAGTATTTT. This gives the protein CASSLGQGSITDTQYF. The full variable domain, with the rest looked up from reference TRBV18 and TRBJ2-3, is NAGVMQNPRHLVRRRGQEARLRCSPMKGHSHVYWYRQLPEEGLKFMVYLQKENIIDESGMPKERFSAEFPKEGPSILRIQQVVRGDSAAYFCASSLGQGSITDTQYFGPGTRLTVL.

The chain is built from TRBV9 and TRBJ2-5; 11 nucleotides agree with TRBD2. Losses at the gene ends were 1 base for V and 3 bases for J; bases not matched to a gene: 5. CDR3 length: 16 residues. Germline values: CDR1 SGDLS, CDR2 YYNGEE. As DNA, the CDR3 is TGTGCCAGCAGCGTAAGTCAACTAGCGGGAGAAGAGACCCAGTACTTC. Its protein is CASSVSQLAGEETQYF.

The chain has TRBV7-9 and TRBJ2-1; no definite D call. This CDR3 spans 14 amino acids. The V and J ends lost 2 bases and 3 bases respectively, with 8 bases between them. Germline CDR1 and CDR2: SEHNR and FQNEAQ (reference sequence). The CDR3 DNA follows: TGTGCCAGCAGCTTACCTCAGAACTACAATGAGCAGTTCTTC. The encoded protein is CASSLPQNYNEQFF.

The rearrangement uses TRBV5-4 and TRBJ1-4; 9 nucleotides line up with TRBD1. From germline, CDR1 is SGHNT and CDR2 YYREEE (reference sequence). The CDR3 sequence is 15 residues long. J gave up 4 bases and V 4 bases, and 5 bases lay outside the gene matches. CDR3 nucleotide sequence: TGTGCCAGCAGCGATAAGACAGGGGGTAATGAAAAACTGTTTTTT. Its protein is CASSDKTGGNEKLFF.

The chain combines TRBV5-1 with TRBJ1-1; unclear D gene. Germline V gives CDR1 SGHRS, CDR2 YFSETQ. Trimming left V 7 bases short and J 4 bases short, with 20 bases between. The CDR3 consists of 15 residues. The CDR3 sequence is CASGGVGFGSTEAFF. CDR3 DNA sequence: TGCGCCAGCGGCGGGGTGGGGTTCGGGAGCACTGAAGCTTTCTTT.

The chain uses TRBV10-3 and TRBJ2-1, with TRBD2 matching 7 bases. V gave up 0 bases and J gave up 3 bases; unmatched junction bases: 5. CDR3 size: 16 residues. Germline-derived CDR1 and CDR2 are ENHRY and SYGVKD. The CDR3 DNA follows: TGTGCCATCAGTGAGTCGAGGGCGGGAGTCTACAATGAGCAGTTCTTC. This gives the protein CAISESRAGVYNEQFF.

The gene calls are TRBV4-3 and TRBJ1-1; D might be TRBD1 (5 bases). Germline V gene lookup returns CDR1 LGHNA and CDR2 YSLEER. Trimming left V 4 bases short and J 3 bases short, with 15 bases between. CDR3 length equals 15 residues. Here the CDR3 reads CASSPAGGRYTEAFF. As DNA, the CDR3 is TGCGCCAGCAGCCCCGCCGGGGGTCGGTACACTGAAGCTTTCTTT.